This record concerns one T cell receptor (beta chain) sequence. Its antigen is unidentified. The V gene lost 4 bases and the J gene lost 3 bases, with 13 bases spanning the gap. Germline V gene data show CDR1 as SQVTM and CDR2 as ANQGSEA. The CDR3 is 13 residues long. The sample belongs to a study of T cell repertoires in cytomegalovirus infection. Study details: HLA-B-restricted CMV epitopes that are well studied were used alongside recently identified HLA-C-restricted ones. Both a matching HLA type and CMV infection were indicated by public TCR beta signatures. Study-wide results and limits: The study found HLA-C-restricted CMV-specific TCR beta clonotypes dominating the ex vivo response. Cumulative frequency (of public TCR beta family members) identified carriers of CMV plus the relevant HLA.

One entry per CDR3 protein, called by TCRdb with MiXCR from the reads. The sample consists of 650,000 to 900,000 distinct CDR3 sequences, roughly 33% of them appearing once. This specimen was cultured CD8+ T cells from PBMCs, taken from culture after CMV antigen stimulation. This TCR derives from a human donor in good health (CMV status not recorded). Some clones in this sample may be carry-over from other donors' samples. This chain connects TRBV29-1 to TRBJ2-7, with D perhaps assigned TRBD1 or TRBD2 (5 bases each). Written as DNA, the CDR3 is TGCAGCGTTGTGGGGGAAGGTGACTACGAGCAGTACTTC. This gives the protein CSVVGEGDYEQYF.